Listed here are 23 T cell receptor beta chains from one sample, sequenced in a study of shared clonotypes between healthy human individuals. Sequenced by immunoSEQ multiplex PCR; TCRdb stores in-frame clones only, minus some. The sample lists 470,000 or so clones, more than 65% seen once, with roughly 12% in the top ten. Sequencing was done on a sample of PBMCs. The source is a middle-aged woman in good health. Some clones in this sample may be carry-over from other donors' samples.

The chain couples TRBV11-3 to TRBJ2-7; weak D call: TRBD2 (5 bases). Germline loops: CDR1 SGHNT, CDR2 YENEEA. V was clipped by 1 base and J by 4 bases, with 17 bases between them. This CDR3 is 16 amino acids long. The CDR3: CASSLGQEKSGYEQYF. The CDR3, as DNA: TGTGCCAGCAGCTTAGGGCAAGAGAAAAGCGGATACGAGCAGTACTTC.

Remarks on this clone: This likely stems from a read error, as it lies one base from a far larger clone. This sample also contains other DNA sequences that code for the same CDR3. The chain carries TRBV28 and TRBJ2-5; 14 bases are shared with TRBD2. The germline V gene has CDR1 MDHEN and CDR2 SYDVKM. V shed 6 bases and J 1 base; nucleotides not matched to a gene: 10. This CDR3 contains 18 residues. DNA of the CDR3: TGTGCCAGCAGCCCGGGACTAGCGGGAGCCTCAGCCCAAGAGACCCAGTACTTC. It translates to CASSPGLAGASAQETQYF.

Details on this clone: Other DNA sequences in this specimen translate into the identical CDR3. The chain combines TRBV2 with TRBJ1-1; 7 bases are a match to TRBD1. The junction had 2 bases not matched to a gene; V was cut back by 6 bases and J by 1 base. Per the germline V gene, CDR1 is SNHLY and CDR2 is FYNNEI. The CDR3 has 13 amino acids. The CDR3 loop is CASRRTGNTEAFF. The CDR3 nucleotides read TGTGCCAGCAGGCGGACAGGGAACACTGAAGCTTTCTTT.

V usage is TRBV4-3 and J usage is TRBJ2-2, with D tentatively TRBD1 (6 bases). Germline CDR1 LGHNA, CDR2 YSLEER. The length of the CDR3 is 15 residues. The V gene lost 0 bases and the J gene lost 4 bases, with 9 bases spanning the gap. The CDR3 loop is CASSQDHRATGELFF. CDR3 sequence (DNA): TGCGCCAGCAGCCAAGATCACAGGGCCACCGGGGAGCTGTTTTTT.

The genes are TRBV7-2 and TRBJ2-5; D is tentatively TRBD1 or TRBD2 (6 bases each). Germline V lookup: CDR1 SGHTA, CDR2 FQGNSA. V was pared by 5 bases and J by 0 bases, with 13 bases between. The CDR3 has 15 residues. This chain's CDR3 is CASSQGGRYQETQYF. In DNA form, the CDR3 reads TGTGCCAGCAGCCAAGGGGGGCGGTACCAAGAGACCCAGTACTTC.

The gene calls are TRBV7-3 and TRBJ2-5; D gene uncertain. This CDR3 is built from 13 residues. The V and J ends lost 4 bases and 2 bases respectively, with 8 bases between them. The germline V gene has CDR1 SGHTA and CDR2 FQGTGA. Here the CDR3 reads CASSSEVQETQYF. CDR3 nucleotides: TGTGCCAGCAGCTCGGAAGTACAAGAGACCCAGTACTTC.

A note on this clone: The same CDR3 also results from other DNA sequences found in this sample. V usage is TRBV7-9 and J usage is TRBJ2-7, with D possibly being TRBD1 (6 bases). This CDR3 comprises 12 residues. The germline V and J ends were trimmed by 5 bases and 3 bases, with 8 bases remaining between them. Per germline, CDR1 SEHNR and CDR2 FQNEAQ (reference sequence). The CDR3 here is CASSLQGYEQYF. DNA for the CDR3: TGTGCCAGCAGCCTACAGGGCTACGAGCAGTACTTC.

This sequence joins TRBV11-2 and TRBJ2-1; the match to TRBD2 covers 9 bases. CDR3 length: 15 residues. With V trimmed by 2 bases and J by 4 bases, 3 bases remained unmatched. The germline V gene has CDR1 SGHAT and CDR2 FQNNGV. The CDR3 sequence is CASSLSSGVYNEQFF. CDR3 coding DNA: TGTGCCAGCAGCTTATCTAGCGGGGTTTACAATGAGCAGTTCTTC.

This clone was counted many times. The V gene is TRBV28, the J gene TRBJ2-3; 7 bases align to TRBD1. Per germline, CDR1 MDHEN and CDR2 SYDVKM. The CDR3 length is 16 residues. The V gene end was trimmed by 7 bases and the J gene end by 0 bases; junction bases not matched to a gene: 10. The CDR3 region has the DNA TGTGCCAGCACCACCCGCCCGGGACAGAGCACAGATACGCAGTATTTT. Translation gives CASTTRPGQSTDTQYF.

The chain has TRBV30 and TRBJ1-2, with D possibly TRBD1 on 6 matching bases. In germline, CDR1 is GTSNPN, CDR2 SVGIG (reference sequence). CDR3 length equals 14 residues. The germline V and J ends were trimmed by 4 bases and 8 bases, with 20 bases remaining between them. The chain's CDR3 is CAWKGDAKRGGYTF. Written as DNA, the CDR3 is TGTGCCTGGAAGGGGGACGCAAAGAGAGGGGGCTACACCTTC.

Notes on this clone: A read error is likely here: a far larger clone is one base away. The sample contains more than one DNA sequence encoding this CDR3. Written as DNA, the CDR3 is TGTGCCACACAAGGTGGATCGAATGGCTACACCTTC. Translated, it gives CATQGGSNGYTF. The chain employs TRBV2 and TRBJ1-2; D remains ambiguous. The CDR3 sequence is 12 residues long. V was cut by 10 bases and J by 6 bases, with 15 bases left in between. CDR1 SNHLY and CDR2 FYNNEI come from the germline V gene.

The rearrangement joins TRBV2 to TRBJ2-3, with 7 bases that match TRBD1. The CDR3 loop spans 14 amino acids. Germline CDR1 is SNHLY and CDR2 is FYNNEI. V shed 8 bases, J shed 4 bases, and the junction held 9 bases outside the gene matches. The CDR3 DNA is TGTGCCAGCGCTTGGGACAGTAGTGCAGATACGCAGTATTTT. This encodes CASAWDSSADTQYF.

Details on this clone: At one end, the junction sequence differs from germline, possibly due to a read error. The chain recombines TRBV7-7 with TRBJ2-1; possible D gene TRBD1, 6 bases. This CDR3 has 13 residues. From germline, CDR1 is SSHAT and CDR2 FNYEAQ (reference sequence). DNA of the CDR3: TGTGCTAGCAGCTTAGCACGGGACATTGAGCAGTTCTTC. As protein: CASSLARDIEQFF.

Points on this clone: This likely traces to a read error, being one base from a far larger clone. The chain joins TRBV21-1 to TRBJ2-7. TRBV21-1 is labeled a pseudogene. There are 11 residues in the CDR3. The CDR3 spells CASSEAHEQYF. The CDR3 DNA is TGTGCCAGCAGCGAAGCGCACGAGCAGTACTTC.

This clone occurred many times. The sample holds other DNA sequences that translate to the same CDR3. The J gene is TRBJ2-7, the V gene TRBV30; the D gene is possibly TRBD2 (6 bases). The CDR3 covers 10 residues. With 7 bases removed from V and 6 bases from J, the gap between germline ends came to 10 bases. Germline V gene sequence: CDR1 GTSNPN, CDR2 SVGIG (reference sequence). The CDR3 sequence: CAFGGFEQYF. CDR3 sequence (DNA): TGTGCCTTTGGGGGGTTCGAGCAGTACTTC.

This sequence joins TRBV5-1 and TRBJ2-1; 11 bases align to TRBD2. CDR1 is SGHRS, CDR2 YFSETQ, per germline. This CDR3 is 16 amino acids long. Trimming at V came to 2 bases and at J to 4 bases, leaving 5 bases not matched to a gene. The CDR3 DNA sequence: TGCGCCAGCAGCTTTACTAGCGGGAGAGGTTACAATGAGCAGTTCTTC. This sequence encodes CASSFTSGRGYNEQFF. The complete variable domain, with remaining parts taken from reference TRBV5-1 and TRBJ2-1, reads KAGVTQTPRYLIKTRGQQVTLSCSPISGHRSVSWYQQTPGQGLQFLFEYFSETQRNKGNFPGRFSGRQFSNSRSEMNVSTLELGDSALYLCASSFTSGRGYNEQFFGPGTRLTVL.

The chain links TRBV7-9 to TRBJ2-3, with 9 bases that match TRBD2. The germline V gene encodes CDR1 SEHNR and CDR2 FQNEAQ (reference sequence). This CDR3 is built from 18 residues. Trimming at V came to 5 bases and at J to 3 bases, leaving 15 bases not matched to a gene. In DNA form, the CDR3 reads TGTGCCAGCAGCCCATTCCCTCCTCTAGCGGGACAGACAGATACGCAGTATTTT. This gives the protein CASSPFPPLAGQTDTQYF. Full variable domain (outside the CDR3, taken from reference TRBV7-9 and TRBJ2-3): DTGVSQNPRHKITKRGQNVTFRCDPISEHNRLYWYRQTLGQGPEFLTYFQNEAQLEKSRLLSDRFSAERPKGSFSTLEIQRTEQGDSAMYLCASSPFPPLAGQTDTQYFGPGTRLTVL.

This clone was seen at least ten times. V is TRBV5-4 and J is TRBJ2-4; 8 nucleotides match TRBD2. CDR3 size: 14 residues. Germline CDR1 is SGHNT and CDR2 is YYREEE (reference sequence). J lost 4 bases, V lost 4 bases, and 4 bases had no gene match. As DNA, the CDR3 is TGTGCCAGCAGCCATGCTAGCGGGAAAAACATTCAGTACTTC. This translates into CASSHASGKNIQYF.

The chain carries TRBV19 and TRBJ1-2; 9 nucleotides line up with TRBD1. The CDR3 loop spans 13 amino acids. J was trimmed by 8 bases and V by 6 bases; bases with no gene match: 7. CDR1 is LNHDA, CDR2 SQIVND, per germline (reference sequence). The CDR3 sequence: CASRRDRAYGYTF. CDR3 bases: TGTGCCAGTAGACGGGACAGGGCTTACGGCTACACCTTC.

Comment on this clone: A far larger clone lies a single base away; this is likely a read error. The rearrangement links TRBV6-1 to TRBJ1-1; maybe TRBD1 (5 bases). Germline CDR1 MNHNS, CDR2 SASEGT. The CDR3 has 16 residues. CDR3 coding DNA: TGTGCCAGCAGTGAAGCGCTGGGGCGGTTGAACACTGAAGATTTCTTT. The encoded protein is CASSEALGRLNTEDFF.

This clone was found once. The rearrangement links TRBV9 to TRBJ2-7; 7 bases match TRBD1. Unmatched junction bases numbered 14, after V lost 4 bases and J lost 4 bases. The germline CDR1 and CDR2 sequences are SGDLS and YYNGEE. The CDR3 is 16 residues long. Here the CDR3 DNA reads TGTGCCAGCAGCCTAAGAATCGGGACAGAGATATACGAGCAGTACTTC. It is translated as CASSLRIGTEIYEQYF.

The V gene is TRBV15, the J gene TRBJ2-7; no clear D. CDR1 and CDR2 from the germline V gene are LNHNV and YYDKDF (reference sequence). The V end lost 3 bases, the J end lost 1 base, and 7 bases lay between the germline ends. The CDR3 spans 13 residues. DNA of the CDR3: TGTGCCACCAGCAGTGGGGATTCCTACGAGCAGTACTTC. Amino acids: CATSSGDSYEQYF. Supplemented by reference TRBV15 and TRBJ2-7, the full variable domain reads DAMVIQNPRYQVTQFGKPVTLSCSQTLNHNVMYWYQQKSSQAPKLLFHYYDKDFNNEADTPDNFQSRRPNTSFCFLDIRSPGLGDTAMYLCATSSGDSYEQYFGPGTRLTVT.

The V gene is TRBV29-1, the J gene TRBJ2-5; tentative D call: TRBD2 (5 bases). The germline V gene has CDR1 SQVTM and CDR2 ANQGSEA. CDR3 length: 15 residues. V lost 4 bases, J lost 5 bases, and 20 bases lay in between. The CDR3 sequence is CSVGGSGKDTETQYF. CDR3 coding DNA: TGCAGCGTTGGTGGGAGTGGCAAAGACACGGAGACCCAGTACTTC.